These 2 T cell receptor beta chains share one sample of origin, sequenced in a study of T cells in pancreatic ductal adenocarcinoma. Clones were read by immunoSEQ multiplex PCR, and TCRdb kept only the in-frame ones, dropping some. This sample has under 15,000 clones; 75% to 90% occur once, and the top ten carry around 20%. Surgery without prior neoadjuvant therapy was the treatment of the selected pancreatic ductal adenocarcinoma patients. The sample taken for sequencing was PBMCs. These receptors were obtained from a human donor with pancreatic ductal adenocarcinoma.

The chain recombines TRBV7-7 with TRBJ2-2; 10 positions match TRBD2. Per germline, CDR1 SSHAT and CDR2 FNYEAQ (reference sequence). The CDR3 spans 15 residues. With 4 bases clipped from V and 4 bases from J, the junction kept 3 bases outside the gene matches. The CDR3 here is CASSWGLASTGELFF. For the CDR3, the DNA is TGTGCCAGCAGCTGGGGACTAGCGTCCACCGGGGAGCTGTTTTTT.

This clone was counted once. This chain links TRBV30 with TRBJ2-4; possibly TRBD2 for D (6 bases). V dropped 2 bases and J dropped 1 base, with 15 bases sitting between them. Germline values: CDR1 GTSNPN, CDR2 SVGIG (reference sequence). The CDR3 spans 16 residues. The CDR3 DNA sequence: TGTGCCTGGAGTAGACGGGGGTTGAGGGCCAAAAACATTCAGTACTTC. As protein: CAWSRRGLRAKNIQYF. Variable domain in full (rest from reference TRBV30 and TRBJ2-4): SQTIHQWPATLVQPVGSPLSLECTVEGTSNPNLYWYRQAAGRGLQLLFYSVGIGQISSEVPQNLSASRPQDRQFILSSKKLLLSDSGFYLCAWSRRGLRAKNIQYFGAGTRLSVL.